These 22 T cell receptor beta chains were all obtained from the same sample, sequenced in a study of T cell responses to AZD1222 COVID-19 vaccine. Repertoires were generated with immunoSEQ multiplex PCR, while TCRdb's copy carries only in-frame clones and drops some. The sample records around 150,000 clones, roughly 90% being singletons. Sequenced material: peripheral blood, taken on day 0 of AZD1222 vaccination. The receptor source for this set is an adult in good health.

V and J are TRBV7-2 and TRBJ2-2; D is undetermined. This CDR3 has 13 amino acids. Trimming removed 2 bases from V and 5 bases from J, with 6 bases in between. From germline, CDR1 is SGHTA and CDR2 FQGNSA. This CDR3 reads CASSLTPTGELFF. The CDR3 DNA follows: TGTGCCAGCAGCTTAACACCGACCGGGGAGCTGTTTTTT.

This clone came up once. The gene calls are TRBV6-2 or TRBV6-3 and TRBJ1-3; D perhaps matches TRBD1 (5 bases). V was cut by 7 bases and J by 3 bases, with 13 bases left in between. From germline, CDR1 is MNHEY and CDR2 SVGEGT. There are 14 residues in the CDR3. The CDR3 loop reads CASNPAGRGNTIYF. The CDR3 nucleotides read TGTGCCAGCAACCCGGCAGGGCGTGGAAACACCATATATTTT.

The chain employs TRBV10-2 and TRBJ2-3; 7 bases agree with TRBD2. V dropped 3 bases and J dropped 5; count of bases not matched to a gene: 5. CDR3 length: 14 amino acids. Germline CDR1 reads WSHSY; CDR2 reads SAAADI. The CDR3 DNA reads TGCGCCAGCAGTGATGGCGGGAGAGGAGATACGCAGTATTTT. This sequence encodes CASSDGGRGDTQYF.

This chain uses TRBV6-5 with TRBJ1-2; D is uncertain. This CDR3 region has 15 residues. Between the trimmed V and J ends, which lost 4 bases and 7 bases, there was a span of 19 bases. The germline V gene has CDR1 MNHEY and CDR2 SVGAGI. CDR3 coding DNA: TGTGCCAGCAGTTTACTGACCCGGGCCTCAGGTGGCTACACCTTC. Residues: CASSLLTRASGGYTF.

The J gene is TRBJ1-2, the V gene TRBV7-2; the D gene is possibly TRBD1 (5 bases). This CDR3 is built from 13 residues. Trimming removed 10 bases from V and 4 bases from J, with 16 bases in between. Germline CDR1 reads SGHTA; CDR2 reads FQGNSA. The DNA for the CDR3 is TGTGCCACCAGGGATGACAGTCGCTATGGCTACACCTTC. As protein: CATRDDSRYGYTF.

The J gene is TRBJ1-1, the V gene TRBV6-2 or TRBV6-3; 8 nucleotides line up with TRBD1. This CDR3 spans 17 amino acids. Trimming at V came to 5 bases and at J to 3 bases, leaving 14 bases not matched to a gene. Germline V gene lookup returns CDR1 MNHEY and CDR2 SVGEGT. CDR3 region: CASSPAGTGGADTEAFF. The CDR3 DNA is TGTGCCAGCAGTCCCGCCGGGACAGGAGGGGCAGACACTGAAGCTTTCTTT.

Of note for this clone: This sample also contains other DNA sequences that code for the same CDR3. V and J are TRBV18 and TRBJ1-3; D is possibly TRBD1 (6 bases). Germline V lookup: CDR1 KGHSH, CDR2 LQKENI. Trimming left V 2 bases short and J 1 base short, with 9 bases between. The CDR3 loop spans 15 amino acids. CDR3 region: CASSPRGESGNTIYF. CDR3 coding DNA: TGTGCCAGCTCACCAAGGGGGGAATCTGGAAACACCATATATTTT.

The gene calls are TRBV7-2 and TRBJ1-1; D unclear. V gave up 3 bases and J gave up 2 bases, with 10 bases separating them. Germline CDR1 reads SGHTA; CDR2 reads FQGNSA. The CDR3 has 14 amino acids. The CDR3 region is CASSFRRVNTEAFF. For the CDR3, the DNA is TGTGCCAGCAGCTTCAGGCGGGTCAACACTGAAGCTTTCTTT.

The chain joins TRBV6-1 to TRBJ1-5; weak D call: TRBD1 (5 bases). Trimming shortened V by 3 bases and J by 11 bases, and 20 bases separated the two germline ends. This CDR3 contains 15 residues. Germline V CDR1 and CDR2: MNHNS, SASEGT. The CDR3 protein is CASSDTSDIWSAQHF. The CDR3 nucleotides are TGTGCCAGCAGTGATACATCGGACATCTGGTCAGCCCAGCATTTT.

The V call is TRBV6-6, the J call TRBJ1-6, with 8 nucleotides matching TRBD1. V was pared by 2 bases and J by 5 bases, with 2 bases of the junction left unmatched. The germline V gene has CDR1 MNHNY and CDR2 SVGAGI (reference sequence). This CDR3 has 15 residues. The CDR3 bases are TGTGCCAGCAGTTACGACAGGGGAAATAATTCACCCCTCCACTTT. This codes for CASSYDRGNNSPLHF.

The CDR3: CASSPSVQGSNTEAFF. CDR3 bases: TGCGCCAGCAGCCCTTCAGTACAGGGATCGAACACTGAAGCTTTCTTT. This chain joins TRBV5-1 and TRBJ1-1, with a tentative D call TRBD1 (6 bases). CDR1 is SGHRS, CDR2 YFSETQ, per germline. Trimming shortened V by 4 bases and J by 1 base, and 17 bases separated the two germline ends. The CDR3 extends over 16 amino acids.

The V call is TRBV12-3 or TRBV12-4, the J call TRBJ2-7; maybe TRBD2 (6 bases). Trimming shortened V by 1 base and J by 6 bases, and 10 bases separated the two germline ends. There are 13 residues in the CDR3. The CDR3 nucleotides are TGTGCCAGCAGTTTAGGCGGGATGCGCGAGCAGTACTTC. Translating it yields CASSLGGMREQYF.

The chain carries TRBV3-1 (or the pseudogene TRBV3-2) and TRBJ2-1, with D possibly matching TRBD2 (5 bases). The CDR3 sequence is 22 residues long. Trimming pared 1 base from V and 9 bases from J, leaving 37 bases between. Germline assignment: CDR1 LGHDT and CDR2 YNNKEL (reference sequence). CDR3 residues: CASSQVFARLGDDSVRVAEQFF. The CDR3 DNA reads TGTGCCAGCAGCCAAGTTTTCGCCAGACTGGGTGACGATAGCGTAAGGGTGGCTGAGCAGTTCTTC.

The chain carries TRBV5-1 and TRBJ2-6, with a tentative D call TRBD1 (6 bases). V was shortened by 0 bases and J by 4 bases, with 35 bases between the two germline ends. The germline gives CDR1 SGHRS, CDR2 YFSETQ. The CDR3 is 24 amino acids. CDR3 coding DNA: TGCGCCAGCAGCTTGGGGGGCGGCGGACGGGACACGTGGACCGGAATCAGAGGGGCCAACGTCCTGACTTTC. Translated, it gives CASSLGGGGRDTWTGIRGANVLTF.

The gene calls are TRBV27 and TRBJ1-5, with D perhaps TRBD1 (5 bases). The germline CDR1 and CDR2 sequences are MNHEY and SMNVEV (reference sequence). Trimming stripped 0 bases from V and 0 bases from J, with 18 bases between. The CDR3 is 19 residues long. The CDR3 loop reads CASSLSRRSGHLSNQPQHF. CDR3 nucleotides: TGTGCCAGCAGTTTATCACGGAGGTCGGGGCACCTTAGCAATCAGCCCCAGCATTTT.

CDR3 protein: CASSSIGVTEAFF. CDR3 in DNA: TGTGCCAGCAGCTCCATTGGGGTGACTGAAGCTTTCTTT. The rearrangement uses TRBV7-9 and TRBJ1-1, with D uncertain. V lost 4 bases to trimming and J lost 5 bases, with 11 bases between them. Germline-derived CDR1 and CDR2 are SEHNR and FQNEAQ (reference sequence). This CDR3 has 13 amino acids.

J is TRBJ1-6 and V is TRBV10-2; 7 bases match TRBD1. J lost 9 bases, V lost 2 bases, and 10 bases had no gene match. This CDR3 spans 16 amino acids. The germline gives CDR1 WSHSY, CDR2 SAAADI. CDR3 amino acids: CASSEGDRVLGSPLHF. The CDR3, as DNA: TGCGCCAGCAGTGAGGGCGACAGGGTCTTGGGTTCACCCCTCCACTTT.

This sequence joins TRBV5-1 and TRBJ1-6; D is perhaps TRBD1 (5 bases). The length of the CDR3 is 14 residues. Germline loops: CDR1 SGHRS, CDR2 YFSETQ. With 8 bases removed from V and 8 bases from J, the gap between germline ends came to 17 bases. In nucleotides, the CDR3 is TGCGCCAGTCAGACGGGGGGTGTGGATTCACCCCTCCACTTT. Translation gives CASQTGGVDSPLHF.

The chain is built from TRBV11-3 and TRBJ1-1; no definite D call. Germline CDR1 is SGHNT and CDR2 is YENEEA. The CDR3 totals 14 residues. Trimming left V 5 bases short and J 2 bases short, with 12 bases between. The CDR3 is CASSPDGVNTEAFF. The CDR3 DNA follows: TGTGCCAGCAGCCCGGACGGGGTTAACACTGAAGCTTTCTTT.

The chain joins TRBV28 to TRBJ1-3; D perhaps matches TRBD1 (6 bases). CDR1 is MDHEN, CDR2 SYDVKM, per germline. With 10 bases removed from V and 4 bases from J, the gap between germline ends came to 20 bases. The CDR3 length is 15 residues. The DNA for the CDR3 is TGTGCCACCCAACCTACAAGGGGGGACGGAAACACCATATATTTT. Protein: CATQPTRGDGNTIYF.

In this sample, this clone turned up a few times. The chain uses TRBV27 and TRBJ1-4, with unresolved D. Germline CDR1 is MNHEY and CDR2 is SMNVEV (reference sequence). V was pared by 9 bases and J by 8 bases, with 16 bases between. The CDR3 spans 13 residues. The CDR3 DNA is TGTGCCAGTGCAGAATATCAAAAGGAAAAACTGTTTTTT. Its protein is CASAEYQKEKLFF. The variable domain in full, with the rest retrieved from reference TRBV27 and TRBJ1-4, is EAQVTQNPRYLITVTGKKLTVTCSQNMNHEYMSWYRQDPGLGLRQIYYSMNVEVTDKGDVPEGYKVSRKEKRNFPLILESPSPNQTSLYFCASAEYQKEKLFFGSGTQLSVL.

The CDR3 region is CASSLTGTSWVNEQFF. DNA of the CDR3: TGTGCCAGCAGCTTAACCGGGACTAGTTGGGTAAATGAGCAGTTCTTC. This chain links TRBV7-3 with TRBJ2-1; the match to TRBD2 covers 8 bases. The CDR3 extends over 16 amino acids. Germline values: CDR1 SGHTA, CDR2 FQGTGA. With V trimmed by 0 bases and J by 7 bases, 8 bases remained unmatched.